A selection of T cell receptor beta chains follows, all from one sample in a study of T cells in Graves' hyperthyroidism and ophthalmopathy. In TCRdb, the multiplex PCR reads were re-called with MiXCR into one record per CDR3 protein. The sample contains 600,000 to 750,000 distinct CDR3 sequences, 15% to 20% of which appear only once. The sequenced sample was blood. Receptor source: a middle-aged man with Graves' hyperthyroidism. Each CDR3 is given with its conserved first and last residue.

J | V | CDR3
TRBJ2-3 | TRBV2 | CASMRGGSDTQYF
TRBJ2-7 | TRBV20-1 | CSADSGRASYEQYF
TRBJ2-2 | TRBV7-9 | CASRPWTGGDGELFF
TRBJ2-7 | TRBV28 | CASSLLSGRDEQYF
TRBJ1-2 | TRBV27 | CASSALPPGQGFYGYTF
TRBJ2-1 | TRBV7-2 | CASRPKASHEQFF
TRBJ1-1 | TRBV15 | CATSIDGTGLTEAFF
TRBJ1-2 | TRBV7-8 | CASSLVATGDANYGYTF
TRBJ2-3 | TRBV12-3/TRBV12-4 | CASSRTYTQYF
TRBJ2-2 | TRBV28 | CASSPPGLVSGELFF
TRBJ1-2 | TRBV6-1 | CASSVEGTVNGYTF
TRBJ1-5 | TRBV6-1 | CASSPTSGTGTNQPQHF
TRBJ2-1 | TRBV9 | CASSVSGPNEQFF
TRBJ1-2 | TRBV20-1 | CSAGGQGDNYGYTF
TRBJ2-6 | TRBV3-1 | CASSQSPGRDHSGANVLTF
TRBJ1-1 | TRBV5-1 | CASSLALGGLGAFF
TRBJ1-6 | TRBV4-1 | CASSPSEGKYSPLHF
TRBJ1-6 | TRBV5-1 | CTSRATEINSPLHF
TRBJ2-3 | TRBV12-3/TRBV12-4 | CASSQEGLARLTDTQYF
TRBJ2-7 | TRBV30 | CASGDYSYEQYF
TRBJ2-3 | TRBV3-1 | CASSQDQREGHLDTQYF
TRBJ1-4 | TRBV2 | CASTGDPNEKLFF
TRBJ2-3 | TRBV14 | CASSEFPSGRSTDTQYF
TRBJ1-1 | TRBV7-2 | CASSFTGDSTTEAFF
TRBJ1-5 | TRBV7-8 | CASEPGTGGNQPQHF
TRBJ1-2 | TRBV18 | CASSAQANYGYTF
TRBJ2-1 | TRBV6-1 | CASSEASLRREPNYNEQFF
TRBJ2-7 | TRBV28 | CASSLTRLLSYEQYF
TRBJ2-1 | TRBV6-1 | CASSYPHHAGSYNEQFF
TRBJ1-1 | TRBV27 | CASSSYMLNTEAFF
TRBJ2-7 | TRBV9 | CASSARLAGENEQYF
TRBJ1-3 | TRBV5-6 | CASSLVGSGNTIYF
TRBJ2-1 | TRBV7-3 | CASSLGTSPGEQFF
TRBJ2-5 | TRBV6-1 | CASTLAGAETQYF
TRBJ1-3 | TRBV18 | CASSPSRDRISGNTIYF
TRBJ1-2 | TRBV30 | CAWSTGGASRGYTF
TRBJ2-7 | TRBV27 | CASSLRASVYSRSYEQYF
TRBJ1-1 | TRBV7-6 | CASSLYAGREPEAFF
TRBJ2-1 | TRBV12-3/TRBV12-4 | CASSLRDLEANEQFF
TRBJ2-7 | TRBV2 | CASFSYRDPSYEQYF
TRBJ2-3 | TRBV20-1 | CSARAAFSSTDTQYF
TRBJ2-7 | TRBV5-1 | CASSFLAGGITDYEQYF
TRBJ2-2 | TRBV27 | CASSGDRGELFF
TRBJ1-5 | TRBV5-1 | CASSQGGHSNQPQHF
TRBJ2-5 | TRBV11-1 | CASSNRQGGVETQYF
TRBJ2-7 | TRBV28 | CASSFSRNVNEQYF
TRBJ2-1 | TRBV28 | CASSLLFVGEQFF
TRBJ1-1 | TRBV12-3/TRBV12-4 | CASSYPGGTEAFF
TRBJ2-2 | TRBV4-1 | CASSRGDRAIWFTGELFF
TRBJ2-2 | TRBV7-2 | CASSRGPQNTGELFF
TRBJ1-2 | TRBV19 | CASSIASGLRYGYTF
TRBJ2-5 | TRBV15 | CATKRQGGWAQETQYF
TRBJ2-6 | TRBV12-3/TRBV12-4 | CASGPGQGPSGANVLTF